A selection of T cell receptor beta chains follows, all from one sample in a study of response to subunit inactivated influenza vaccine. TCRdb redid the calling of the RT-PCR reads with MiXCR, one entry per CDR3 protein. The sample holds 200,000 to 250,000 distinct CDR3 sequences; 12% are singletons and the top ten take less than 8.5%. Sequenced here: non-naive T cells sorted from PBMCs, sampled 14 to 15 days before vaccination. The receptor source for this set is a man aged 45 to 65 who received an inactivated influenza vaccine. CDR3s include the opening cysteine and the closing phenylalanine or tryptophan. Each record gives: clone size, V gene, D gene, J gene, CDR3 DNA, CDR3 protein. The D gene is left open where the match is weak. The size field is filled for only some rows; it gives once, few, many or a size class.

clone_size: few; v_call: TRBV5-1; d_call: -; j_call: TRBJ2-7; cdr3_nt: TGCGCCAGCAGTCCTGACACCACGAGCTCCTACGAGCAGTACTTC; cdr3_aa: CASSPDTTSSYEQYF
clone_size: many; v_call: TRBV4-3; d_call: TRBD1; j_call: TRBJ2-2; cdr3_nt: TGCGCCAGCAGCCAAGATGCGCAGGGGGCCGACGGGGAGCTGTTTTTT; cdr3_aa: CASSQDAQGADGELFF
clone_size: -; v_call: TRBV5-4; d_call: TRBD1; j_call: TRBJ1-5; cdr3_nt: TGTGCCAGCAGCTCCGGGACAGGGGATGGGAGCAATCAGCCCCAGCATTTT; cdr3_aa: CASSSGTGDGSNQPQHF
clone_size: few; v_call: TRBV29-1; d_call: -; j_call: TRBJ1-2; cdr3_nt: TGCAGCGTTGGCCCGCAGGGAGGGACGCGGGGCTACACCTTC; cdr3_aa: CSVGPQGGTRGYTF
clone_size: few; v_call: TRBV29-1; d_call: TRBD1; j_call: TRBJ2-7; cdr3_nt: TGCAGCGTCGTGGGACAGGGCCACGAGCAGTACTTC; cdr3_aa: CSVVGQGHEQYF
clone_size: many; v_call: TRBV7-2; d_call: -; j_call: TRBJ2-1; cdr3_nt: TGTGCCAGCAGCTTAGATTTCGGTGAGCAGTTCTTC; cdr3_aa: CASSLDFGEQFF
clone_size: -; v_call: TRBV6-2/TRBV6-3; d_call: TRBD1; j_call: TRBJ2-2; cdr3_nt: TGTGCCAGCAGACCTGGGACAGGGGGCCACGGGGAGCTGTTTTTT; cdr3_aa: CASRPGTGGHGELFF
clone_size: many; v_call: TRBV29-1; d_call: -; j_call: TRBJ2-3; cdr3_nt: TGCAGCGTTAATCCCGGAAACACAGATACGCAGTATTTT; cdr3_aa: CSVNPGNTDTQYF
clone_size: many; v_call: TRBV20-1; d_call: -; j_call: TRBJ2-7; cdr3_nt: TGCAGTGCTAGGGCTCCGGGGGACTGGGGAGGTTCCTACGAGCAGTACTTC; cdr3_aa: CSARAPGDWGGSYEQYF
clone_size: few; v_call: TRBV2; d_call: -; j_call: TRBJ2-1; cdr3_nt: TGTGCCAGCAGATTAGGGACCGCCTACAATGAGCAGTTCTTC; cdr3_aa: CASRLGTAYNEQFF
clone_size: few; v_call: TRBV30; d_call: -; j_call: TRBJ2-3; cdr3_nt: TGTGCCTGGAGTTCGGACATTAGCCCAGATACGCAGTATTTT; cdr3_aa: CAWSSDISPDTQYF